Shown below are 16 T cell receptor beta chains from a single sample sequenced in a study of cytomegalovirus exposure and HLA in healthy donors (dated by TCRdb to 2016 to 2017). Libraries were made using the immunoSEQ multiplex PCR assay. For the multiplex PCR, a mixture combining 60 forward primers for TCR Vbeta segments and 13 reverse primers for TCR Jbeta segments was used. The table comes from immuneACCESS by way of TCRdb, which keeps in-frame sequences with V and J called. Part of the clones is missing from these tables; in studies checked, under half for an unresolved V gene and the rest for unknown reasons. The sample records 85,000 to 100,000 clones, roughly 69% of which are singletons. The top ten clonotypes cover 2.5% to 3% of the sample. The sequencing sample was made of PBMCs. These receptors were taken from a man aged 50 to 59 in good health and CMV-seronegative.

This chain uses TRBV5-1 with TRBJ2-3; 12 bases fit TRBD2. Germline CDR1 and CDR2: SGHRS and YFSETQ. Losses at the gene ends were 0 bases for V and 2 bases for J; bases not matched to a gene: 7. This CDR3 has 18 amino acids. CDR3 sequence (DNA): TGCGCCAGCAGCTTGGGACTAGCGGGAGCCCGGGTCACAGATACGCAGTATTTT. This translates into CASSLGLAGARVTDTQYF.

The chain links TRBV19 to TRBJ1-2; D may be TRBD1 (5 bases). The CDR3 has 16 amino acids. The V gene lost 5 bases and the J gene lost 3 bases, with 19 bases spanning the gap. Germline CDR1 reads LNHDA; CDR2 reads SQIVND (reference sequence). The CDR3 bases are TGTGCCAGTAGTTCACGACAGAGGACGTGGGACTATGGCTACACCTTC. This translates into CASSSRQRTWDYGYTF. Filled out from reference TRBV19 and TRBJ1-2, the complete variable domain reads DGGITQSPKYLFRKEGQNVTLSCEQNLNHDAMYWYRQDPGQGLRLIYYSQIVNDFQKGDIAEGYSVSREKKESFPLTVTSAQKNPTAFYLCASSSRQRTWDYGYTFGSGTRLTVV.

This clone was picked up a small number of times. The rearrangement joins TRBV19 to TRBJ2-7, with D possibly matching TRBD1 (6 bases). CDR1 and CDR2 from the germline V gene are LNHDA and SQIVND (reference sequence). The CDR3 totals 13 residues. The V end lost 5 bases, the J end lost 3 bases, and 11 bases lay between the germline ends. The CDR3 is CASSWGPGYEQYV. In nucleotides, the CDR3 is TGTGCCAGTAGTTGGGGGCCGGGCTACGAGCAGTACGTC.

The chain links TRBV5-1 to TRBJ2-7, with 8 bases matching TRBD1. The V gene's germline CDR1 is SGHRS and CDR2 YFSETQ. The V gene end was trimmed by 4 bases and the J gene end by 2 bases; junction bases not matched to a gene: 5. The length of the CDR3 is 14 residues. CDR3 protein: CASSIRDRTYEQYF. The CDR3 DNA reads TGCGCCAGCAGCATCCGGGACAGGACCTACGAGCAGTACTTC.

J is TRBJ2-6 and V is TRBV7-3; possibly TRBD2 for D (6 bases). Germline V gene data show CDR1 as SGHTA and CDR2 as FQGTGA. The CDR3 runs 20 residues. Between the trimmed V and J ends, which lost 6 bases and 1 base, there was a span of 25 bases. The CDR3 spells CASSSRGPEWGVSGANVLTF. The CDR3 coding sequence is TGTGCCAGCAGTTCCCGAGGGCCGGAATGGGGGGTATCTGGGGCCAACGTCCTGACTTTC.

J is TRBJ2-7 and V is TRBV2, with TRBD2 identical over 14 bases. CDR3 length: 15 amino acids. Losses at the gene ends were 3 bases for V and 6 bases for J; bases not matched to a gene: 4. The germline V gene has CDR1 SNHLY and CDR2 FYNNEI. CDR3 DNA sequence: TGTGCCAGCAGTGAGGGACTAGCGGGAGTCTTCGAGCAGTACGTC. Protein product: CASSEGLAGVFEQYV.

The rearrangement uses TRBV30 and TRBJ1-5, with D perhaps matching TRBD1 (5 bases). The CDR3 has 14 amino acids. The germline V gene has CDR1 GTSNPN and CDR2 SVGIG (reference sequence). Trimming pared 1 base from V and 9 bases from J, leaving 16 bases between. CDR3 loop: CAWSGRQLGRPQHF. DNA for the CDR3: TGTGCCTGGAGTGGAAGACAGCTCGGTCGGCCCCAGCATTTT.

The chain joins TRBV11-2 to TRBJ2-3; D remains ambiguous. Trimming took 1 base from V and 0 from J, leaving 8 bases between them. Germline V CDR1 and CDR2: SGHAT, FQNNGV. The CDR3 has 15 amino acids. CDR3 DNA sequence: TGTGCCAGCAGCTTAGTGCCCGGGAGCACAGATACGCAGTATTTT. The encoded protein is CASSLVPGSTDTQYF.

This chain joins TRBV7-6 and TRBJ1-4; tentative D call: TRBD1 (5 bases). V was cut by 1 base and J by 8 bases, with 14 bases left in between. The CDR3 has 15 amino acids. The V gene's germline CDR1 is SGHVS and CDR2 FNYEAQ. The CDR3 bases are TGTGCCAGCAGCTTAGTTGCAGGGTATGGAGAAAAACTGTTTTTT. Its translation: CASSLVAGYGEKLFF.

V and J are TRBV9 and TRBJ1-1; 7 bases match TRBD1. Germline V gene sequence: CDR1 SGDLS, CDR2 YYNGEE. The CDR3 contains 14 residues. With 4 bases clipped from V and 1 base from J, the junction kept 4 bases outside the gene matches. The CDR3 here is CASSLRTGNTEAFF. CDR3 nucleotides: TGTGCCAGCAGCTTACGGACAGGGAACACTGAAGCTTTCTTT.

The rearrangement uses TRBV28 and TRBJ1-5, with TRBD1 matching over 7 bases. The CDR3 consists of 15 residues. Germline V gene data show CDR1 as MDHEN and CDR2 as SYDVKM. Trimming at V came to 2 bases and at J to 1 base, leaving 2 bases not matched to a gene. The CDR3 DNA reads as TGTGCCAGCAGTTTACTGGACAGGAGCAATCAGCCCCAGCATTTT. It translates to CASSLLDRSNQPQHF.

This clone has only one observation. V is TRBV29-1 and J is TRBJ2-4; maybe TRBD2 (7 bases). CDR1 is SQVTM and CDR2 is ANQGSEA in the germline V gene. The V end lost 3 bases, the J end lost 2 bases, and 11 bases lay between the germline ends. CDR3 length: 14 residues. The chain's CDR3 is CSVDAGAPKNIQYF. The CDR3 nucleotides read TGCAGCGTTGATGCGGGGGCCCCCAAAAACATTCAGTACTTC. The complete variable domain, with remaining parts taken from reference TRBV29-1 and TRBJ2-4, reads SAVISQKPSRDICQRGTSLTIQCQVDSQVTMMFWYRQQPGQSLTLIATANQGSEATYESGFVIDKFPISRPNLTFSTLTVSNMSPEDSSIYLCSVDAGAPKNIQYFGAGTRLSVL.

The J gene is TRBJ1-6, the V gene TRBV7-2; D perhaps matches TRBD1 (5 bases). The germline V gene has CDR1 SGHTA and CDR2 FQGNSA. V was shortened by 7 bases and J by 10 bases, with 11 bases between the two germline ends. This CDR3 has 12 residues. CDR3 amino acids: CASTVPGSPLHF. CDR3 sequence (DNA): TGTGCCAGCACCGTTCCAGGGTCACCCCTCCACTTT.

The chain recombines TRBV29-1 with TRBJ2-3; TRBD1 matches 8 bases. The V gene's germline CDR1 is SQVTM and CDR2 ANQGSEA. With 3 bases clipped from V and 7 bases from J, the junction kept 9 bases outside the gene matches. The CDR3 loop spans 14 amino acids. CDR3 coding DNA: TGCAGCGTTGAGATAGGGACAGGAGGACATACGCAGTATTTT. Amino acids: CSVEIGTGGHTQYF.

The V gene is TRBV12-5, the J gene TRBJ2-3; 9 nucleotides align to TRBD2. J was trimmed by 1 base and V by 5 bases; bases with no gene match: 16. The CDR3 runs 19 residues. Per the germline V gene, CDR1 is LGHNT and CDR2 is FRNRAP. The CDR3 sequence is CASGLVGASGDHGTDTQYF. The CDR3 coding sequence is TGTGCTAGTGGTCTAGTGGGGGCTAGCGGGGACCACGGCACAGATACGCAGTATTTT.

This clone was seen more than once but under ten times. The rearrangement joins TRBV7-2 to TRBJ1-4; D is perhaps TRBD1 (5 bases). Germline V gene lookup returns CDR1 SGHTA and CDR2 FQGNSA. This CDR3 has 14 amino acids. The V gene lost 5 bases and the J gene lost 8 bases, with 15 bases spanning the gap. CDR3 loop: CASSADRTSEKLFF. CDR3 bases: TGTGCCAGCAGCGCCGACAGAACCAGCGAAAAACTGTTTTTT.